These 25 T cell receptor beta chains came from one sample sequenced in a study of T cells in localized non-small cell lung cancer. TCRdb's copy holds only in-frame clones and misses some; the assay was immunoSEQ multiplex PCR. In the table there are over 45,000 clones, roughly 89% of which are singletons. Material: peripheral blood, obtained before any cancer treatment. These receptors originate from a man aged 40 to 70 with stage I squamous cell lung carcinoma.

The rearrangement links TRBV2 to TRBJ2-3; TRBD1 aligns across 7 bases. The CDR3 runs 16 residues. The germline V gene encodes CDR1 SNHLY and CDR2 FYNNEI. Germline trimming cut 3 bases from V and 2 bases from J; bases unmatched to any gene: 8. The CDR3 is CASSDLAGGFTDTQYF. In nucleotides, the CDR3 is TGTGCCAGCAGTGATCTGGCAGGGGGATTCACAGATACGCAGTATTTT.

This clone is medium-sized in the sample. The chain recombines TRBV10-3 with TRBJ2-1; TRBD2 agrees at 8 bases. The CDR3 covers 15 residues. Germline CDR1 reads ENHRY; CDR2 reads SYGVKD. V was clipped by 7 bases and J by 8 bases; unmatched bases: 13. The CDR3 region is CAITTGTRVQYEQFF. For the CDR3, the DNA is TGTGCCATCACAACCGGGACTAGGGTACAATATGAGCAGTTCTTC.

This clone was picked up one time. The rearrangement joins TRBV19 to TRBJ1-5; no definite D call. CDR1 is LNHDA and CDR2 is SQIVND in the germline V gene (reference sequence). With 3 bases removed from V and 4 bases from J, the gap between germline ends came to 7 bases. The CDR3 contains 13 residues. The CDR3 nucleotides read TGTGCCAGTAGTATCGAGTGGAATCAGCCCCAGCATTTT. The encoded protein is CASSIEWNQPQHF.

The J gene is TRBJ1-4, the V gene TRBV19; D gene uncertain. Germline-derived CDR1 and CDR2 are LNHDA and SQIVND (reference sequence). This CDR3 is built from 14 residues. Trimming left V 5 bases short and J 6 bases short, with 13 bases between. This CDR3 is CASSDPPPDEKLFF. Here the CDR3 DNA reads TGTGCCAGTAGTGACCCTCCGCCGGATGAAAAACTGTTTTTT.

In its sample, this clone was seen once. The V call is TRBV18, the J call TRBJ2-7; D gene uncertain. This CDR3 spans 13 amino acids. V was trimmed by 4 bases and J by 7 bases, leaving 14 bases between them. Germline V gene sequence: CDR1 KGHSH, CDR2 LQKENI. CDR3 sequence reads: CASSLSRDREQYF. CDR3 DNA: TGTGCCAGCTCACTTTCGCGCGACCGAGAGCAGTACTTC.

J is TRBJ1-1 and V is TRBV7-2, with D unresolved. This CDR3 has 15 residues. V was pared by 1 base and J by 5 bases, with 14 bases between. Germline CDR1 and CDR2: SGHTA and FQGNSA. CDR3 bases: TGTGCCAGCAGCTTAGAATCAGGCGGAGGGACTGAAGCTTTCTTT. The encoded protein is CASSLESGGGTEAFF.

As regards this clone: The identical CDR3 is also encoded by other nucleotide sequences in the sample. This chain links TRBV30 with TRBJ2-6; D tentatively reads TRBD1 or TRBD2 (9 bases each). The CDR3 length is 17 residues. Germline V gene lookup returns CDR1 GTSNPN and CDR2 SVGIG (reference sequence). The V and J ends lost 5 bases and 2 bases respectively, with 19 bases between them. The chain's CDR3 is CAWRRGGQGTGANVLTF. The CDR3 DNA sequence: TGTGCCTGGCGGCGGGGGGGACAGGGAACTGGGGCCAACGTCCTGACTTTC.

The chain is built from TRBV9 and TRBJ1-2; D not resolved. V gave up 0 bases and J gave up 5 bases, with 11 bases separating them. This CDR3 comprises 14 residues. Germline loops: CDR1 SGDLS, CDR2 YYNGEE. CDR3 protein: CASSVGGTSYGYTF. For the CDR3, the DNA is TGTGCCAGCAGCGTAGGTGGAACTTCATATGGCTACACCTTC.

The chain couples TRBV7-2 to TRBJ2-7, with D tentatively TRBD1 or TRBD2 (5 bases each). The CDR3 length is 15 residues. Germline CDR1 SGHTA, CDR2 FQGNSA. V lost 5 bases, J lost 0 bases, and 14 bases lay in between. The CDR3 nucleotides read TGTGCCAGCAGCCTTACGGGGCTCAGCTCCTACGAGCAGTACTTC. Translated: CASSLTGLSSYEQYF.

The rearrangement uses TRBV18 and TRBJ2-7; 7 nucleotides agree with TRBD1. CDR1 KGHSH and CDR2 LQKENI come from the germline V gene. Unmatched junction bases numbered 1, after V lost 2 bases and J lost 6 bases. The CDR3 sequence is 12 residues long. In DNA, the CDR3 is TGTGCCAGCTCACCAGACAGGGCCGAGCAGTACTTC. This sequence encodes CASSPDRAEQYF.

This chain joins TRBV19 and TRBJ1-1; D uncertain. The V end was cut by 3 bases, the J end by 0 bases, with 14 bases between. CDR1 LNHDA and CDR2 SQIVND come from the germline V gene (reference sequence). The CDR3 consists of 16 residues. The CDR3 DNA sequence: TGTGCCAGTAGTATTTCCCGCGCAGCCATGAACACTGAAGCTTTCTTT. The encoded protein is CASSISRAAMNTEAFF.

There are a few counts of this clone. The sample contains more than one DNA sequence encoding this CDR3. The V gene is TRBV5-1, the J gene TRBJ1-2; the match to TRBD1 covers 7 bases. Germline CDR1 SGHRS, CDR2 YFSETQ. The length of the CDR3 is 15 residues. J lost 2 bases, V lost 0 bases, and 4 bases had no gene match. CDR3 nucleotide sequence: TGCGCCAGCAGCTTGGGACAGGGAAGGAACTATGGCTACACCTTC. Its translation: CASSLGQGRNYGYTF. Complete variable domain (other parts from reference TRBV5-1 and TRBJ1-2): KAGVTQTPRYLIKTRGQQVTLSCSPISGHRSVSWYQQTPGQGLQFLFEYFSETQRNKGNFPGRFSGRQFSNSRSEMNVSTLELGDSALYLCASSLGQGRNYGYTFGSGTRLTVV.

The genes are TRBV6-1 and TRBJ2-7, with TRBD2 matching over 8 bases. Trimming took 1 base from V and 5 from J; bases not matched to a gene: 10. The CDR3 has 16 residues. Germline CDR1 and CDR2: MNHNS and SASEGT. The CDR3 here is CASSEVGRGASHEQYF. CDR3 bases: TGTGCCAGCAGTGAAGTTGGGCGGGGGGCGAGCCACGAGCAGTACTTC.

This chain connects TRBV10-1 to TRBJ1-1, with unresolved D. The CDR3 runs 17 residues. Germline V gives CDR1 WNHNN, CDR2 SYGVQD (reference sequence). Trimming took off 4 bases at V and 8 bases at J, with 26 bases between the two ends. The CDR3 reads CASSGFTRHLPRLEAFF. The CDR3 DNA follows: TGCGCCAGCAGTGGATTTACCCGACACCTCCCCAGGTTAGAAGCTTTCTTT.

The chain couples TRBV27 to TRBJ1-2; D remains ambiguous. Germline V lookup: CDR1 MNHEY, CDR2 SMNVEV (reference sequence). Trimming left V 3 bases short and J 5 bases short, with 13 bases between. The CDR3 has 14 residues. The CDR3 coding sequence is TGTGCCAGCAGTTTCACTAGGGCGGGATATGGCTACACCTTC. It yields the protein CASSFTRAGYGYTF.

The chain combines TRBV29-1 with TRBJ2-7; 11 nucleotides match TRBD2. V shed 6 bases and J 4 bases; nucleotides not matched to a gene: 5. Germline loops: CDR1 SQVTM, CDR2 ANQGSEA. The CDR3 sequence is 13 residues long. As DNA, the CDR3 is TGCAGCGTGAGAACTAGCGGGAGTTACGAGCAGTACTTC. Its translation is CSVRTSGSYEQYF.

The chain is built from TRBV7-2 and TRBJ2-1, with TRBD1 matching 8 bases. Germline V gene data show CDR1 as SGHTA and CDR2 as FQGNSA. The CDR3 is made up of 13 amino acids. J was trimmed by 10 bases and V by 5 bases; bases with no gene match: 7. CDR3 region: CASSRTGTGEQFF. The CDR3 DNA follows: TGTGCCAGCAGCCGGACAGGGACAGGCGAGCAGTTCTTC.

The V gene is TRBV14, the J gene TRBJ2-5; the match to TRBD2 covers 15 bases. The V gene end was trimmed by 4 bases and the J gene end by 4 bases; junction bases not matched to a gene: 10. From germline, CDR1 is SGHDN and CDR2 FVKESK. The CDR3 consists of 18 residues. The CDR3 region is CASSPPRTSGRVGETQYF. As DNA, the CDR3 is TGTGCCAGCAGCCCACCCAGGACTAGCGGGAGGGTTGGAGAGACCCAGTACTTC.

The gene calls are TRBV7-2 and TRBJ1-5; D is undetermined. V was trimmed by 2 bases and J by 6 bases, leaving 14 bases between them. There are 15 residues in the CDR3. Germline values: CDR1 SGHTA, CDR2 FQGNSA. The CDR3 DNA reads as TGTGCCAGCAGCTTAAAGTCGGTCGGCTTTCAGCCCCAGCATTTT. It translates to CASSLKSVGFQPQHF.

This chain connects TRBV7-9 to TRBJ1-1; no clear D. CDR3 size: 17 residues. V lost 1 base and J lost 5, with 20 bases in between. Germline CDR1 and CDR2: SEHNR and FQNEAQ (reference sequence). The CDR3 coding sequence is TGTGCCAGCAGCTTAGGTGTAGGTATAGGAAGGGCTACTGAAGCTTTCTTT. Protein product: CASSLGVGIGRATEAFF. Combining the CDR3 with reference TRBV7-9 and TRBJ1-1 gives the whole variable domain DTGVSQNPRHKITKRGQNVTFRCDPISEHNRLYWYRQTLGQGPEFLTYFQNEAQLEKSRLLSDRFSAERPKGSFSTLEIQRTEQGDSAMYLCASSLGVGIGRATEAFFGQGTRLTVV.

The rearrangement joins TRBV10-3 to TRBJ1-2; 7 bases agree with TRBD1. CDR1 is ENHRY and CDR2 is SYGVKD in the germline V gene. The CDR3 is 15 residues long. Trimming took 7 bases from V and 2 from J; bases not matched to a gene: 10. The CDR3 bases are TGTGCCATCACTGGCCCTCCAGGGGGAAACTATGGCTACACCTTC. Translation gives CAITGPPGGNYGYTF.

The chain uses TRBV5-1 and TRBJ2-3, with D possibly being TRBD1 (5 bases). CDR1 and CDR2 (germline): SGHRS, YFSETQ. The CDR3 has 15 residues. V was cut by 0 bases and J by 0 bases, with 8 bases left in between. The CDR3: CASSLVRASTDTQYF. The CDR3 nucleotides are TGCGCCAGCAGCTTGGTCAGGGCAAGCACAGATACGCAGTATTTT.

The chain links TRBV29-1 to TRBJ2-5, with D possibly matching TRBD1 (5 bases). CDR3 length: 12 amino acids. The germline gives CDR1 SQVTM, CDR2 ANQGSEA. The ends were cut back, 7 bases at V and 2 bases at J, with 11 bases in the middle. CDR3 DNA sequence: TGCAGCGCCGGTGACAGACAAGAGACCCAGTACTTC. Residues: CSAGDRQETQYF.

The chain combines TRBV7-2 with TRBJ2-7; TRBD2 matches at 8 bases. The CDR3 has 16 residues. Germline CDR1 and CDR2: SGHTA and FQGNSA. The V segment lost 4 bases and the J segment 3 bases; nucleotides outside the gene matches: 11. The CDR3: CASSSSAGGANYEQYF. For the CDR3, the DNA is TGTGCCAGCAGCTCCAGTGCGGGGGGCGCAAACTACGAGCAGTACTTC.

The chain carries TRBV5-1 and TRBJ1-1; D gene uncertain. CDR1 is SGHRS, CDR2 YFSETQ, per germline. This CDR3 has 12 amino acids. Trimming shortened V by 0 bases and J by 3 bases, and 3 bases separated the two germline ends. The CDR3 DNA follows: TGCGCCAGCAGCTTGGCGGACACTGAAGCTTTCTTT. This translates into CASSLADTEAFF.